The 12 T cell receptor beta chains below come from one sample, sequenced in a study of cytotoxic CD8 clonotypes in ibrutinib-treated CLL. The table came from immunoSEQ multiplex PCR; TCRdb's copy has only in-frame clones and leaves some out. The repertoire includes approximately 350,000 clones, 67% of them detected once, and around 6.3% sits in the top ten. The material was PBMCs, obtained after 36 months of ibrutinib treatment. These receptors originate from a human donor with chronic lymphocytic leukemia.

The chain employs TRBV5-4 and TRBJ2-1; D might be TRBD1 (6 bases). The germline CDR1 and CDR2 sequences are SGHNT and YYREEE (reference sequence). This CDR3 contains 17 residues. Trimming cost V 1 base and J 5 bases, with 19 bases left between them. This CDR3 is CASSLNSLGHTHNEQFF. CDR3 nucleotides: TGTGCCAGCAGCTTGAACTCCCTGGGACACACACACAATGAGCAGTTCTTC.

The rearrangement links TRBV20-1 to TRBJ2-3; D is tentatively TRBD1 or TRBD2 (5 bases each). This CDR3 region has 11 residues. V lost 3 bases and J lost 14, with 15 bases in between. Germline CDR1 reads DFQATT; CDR2 reads SNEGSKA (reference sequence). Here the CDR3 DNA reads TGCAGTGCTAGTATAGGGGACCCTCTGTATTTT. Encoded protein: CSASIGDPLYF.

The chain couples TRBV9 to TRBJ2-3; D is unclear. The CDR3 covers 13 residues. V was clipped by 1 base and J by 2 bases, with 5 bases between them. Germline CDR1 reads SGDLS; CDR2 reads YYNGEE. The DNA of the CDR3 is TGTGCCAGCAGCGTAACTAACACAGATACGCAGTATTTT. The encoded protein is CASSVTNTDTQYF.

The V call is TRBV29-1, the J call TRBJ2-5; 7 bases are shared with TRBD2. Germline CDR1 reads SQVTM; CDR2 reads ANQGSEA. This CDR3 is 13 amino acids long. After removal of 3 bases from V and 6 bases from J, the junction contained 7 bases not matched to a gene. CDR3 loop: CSVDGAGWQTQYF. DNA of the CDR3: TGCAGCGTTGATGGAGCGGGGTGGCAGACCCAGTACTTC.

This clone was observed a few times. The genes are TRBV7-2 and TRBJ2-7, with D possibly TRBD2 on 6 matching bases. This CDR3 contains 15 residues. V gave up 1 base and J gave up 2 bases, with 12 bases separating them. Germline CDR1 is SGHTA and CDR2 is FQGNSA. The CDR3 DNA sequence: TGTGCCAGCAGCTTAGTTGGGGGGATAACCTACGAGCAGTACTTC. Translating gives CASSLVGGITYEQYF. Based on the CDR3 plus reference TRBV7-2 and TRBJ2-7, the full variable domain is GAGVSQSPSNKVTEKGKDVELRCDPISGHTALYWYRQSLGQGLEFLIYFQGNSAPDKSGLPSDRFSAERTGGSVSTLTIQRTQQEDSAVYLCASSLVGGITYEQYFGPGTRLTVT.

The rearrangement links TRBV7-2 to TRBJ2-5; D is uncertain. V was clipped by 4 bases and J by 2 bases, with 8 bases between them. Germline V CDR1 and CDR2: SGHTA, FQGNSA. CDR3 length equals 13 residues. The CDR3 DNA sequence: TGTGCCAGCAGCTGGCAAACACAAGAGACCCAGTACTTC. It encodes CASSWQTQETQYF.

This chain joins TRBV25-1 and TRBJ1-2; 7 bases are a match to TRBD1. Trimming removed 7 bases from V and 5 bases from J; junction bases left unmatched: 19. Germline CDR1 and CDR2: MGHDK and SYGVNS. The CDR3 contains 17 residues. The CDR3 sequence is CASTPFRSGGPGYGYTF. CDR3 in DNA: TGTGCCAGCACCCCGTTCAGGTCAGGGGGGCCCGGGTATGGCTACACCTTC.

The chain couples TRBV5-1 to TRBJ1-2, with D perhaps TRBD1 (6 bases). Trimming took 0 bases from V and 6 from J, leaving 18 bases between them. This CDR3 region has 16 residues. CDR1 SGHRS and CDR2 YFSETQ come from the germline V gene. As DNA, the CDR3 is TGCGCCAGCAGCTTGGGGGACAATAGGGCTCTGGATGGCTACACCTTC. Residues: CASSLGDNRALDGYTF.

V usage is TRBV5-1 and J usage is TRBJ2-5, with no clear D. There are 13 residues in the CDR3. Germline lookup yields CDR1 SGHRS and CDR2 YFSETQ. V was trimmed by 7 bases and J by 0 bases, leaving 10 bases between them. Here the CDR3 reads CASHLGNQETQYF. The CDR3, as DNA: TGCGCCAGCCATTTAGGGAACCAAGAGACCCAGTACTTC.

This chain uses TRBV18 with TRBJ2-2; possible D gene TRBD2, 6 bases. Between the trimmed V and J ends, which lost 3 bases and 2 bases, there was a span of 10 bases. The CDR3 sequence is 15 residues long. CDR1 is KGHSH, CDR2 LQKENI, per germline. The CDR3 region is CASSPGRGNTGELFF. The CDR3 nucleotides read TGTGCCAGCTCACCGGGGCGGGGCAACACCGGGGAGCTGTTTTTT.

This chain links TRBV5-6 with TRBJ2-2, with 8 bases that match TRBD1. The CDR3 is 15 amino acids. Per germline, CDR1 SGHDT and CDR2 YYEEEE. With 4 bases clipped from V and 4 bases from J, the junction kept 6 bases outside the gene matches. The CDR3 region is CASSGGQVPTGELFF. For the CDR3, the DNA is TGTGCCAGCAGCGGGGGACAGGTTCCCACCGGGGAGCTGTTTTTT.

This chain uses TRBV6-5 with TRBJ1-2, with D tentatively TRBD1 (6 bases). CDR1 is MNHEY, CDR2 SVGAGI, per germline. Between the trimmed V and J ends, which lost 5 bases and 3 bases, there was a span of 16 bases. The CDR3 sequence is 15 residues long. CDR3 region: CASSTRTVEDYGYTF. The CDR3 bases are TGTGCCAGCAGTACACGGACAGTGGAGGACTATGGCTACACCTTC.